These 10 T cell receptor beta chains share one sample of origin, sequenced in a study of cytomegalovirus exposure and HLA in healthy donors. PCR was performed using 60 Vbeta and 13 Jbeta primers. The table came from immunoSEQ multiplex PCR; TCRdb's copy has only in-frame clones and leaves some out. The repertoire holds some 130,000 clones, with approximately 80% as singletons. Sequencing input: PBMCs. The receptors here all came from a man under 40 in good health and CMV-seronegative.

This chain joins TRBV18 and TRBJ2-7, with a possible D match to TRBD1 (5 bases). Trimming pared 6 bases from V and 1 base from J, leaving 10 bases between. The CDR3 spans 13 residues. Germline assignment: CDR1 KGHSH and CDR2 LQKENI. CDR3 nucleotide sequence: TGTGCCAGCTCCGACAGTCCTTCCTACGAGCAGTACTTC. Its translation: CASSDSPSYEQYF. The full variable domain, completed using reference TRBV18 and TRBJ2-7, is NAGVMQNPRHLVRRRGQEARLRCSPMKGHSHVYWYRQLPEEGLKFMVYLQKENIIDESGMPKERFSAEFPKEGPSILRIQQVVRGDSAAYFCASSDSPSYEQYFGPGTRLTVT.

V usage is TRBV11-2 and J usage is TRBJ2-5; 8 positions match TRBD1. The ends lost 5 bases at V and 5 bases at J; junction bases unmatched: 10. CDR3 size: 15 residues. Looked up from germline, CDR1 is SGHAT and CDR2 is FQNNGV. CDR3 DNA sequence: TGTGCCAGCAGCAGGAGCCCGGACAGGGCTGAGACCCAGTACTTC. It translates to CASSRSPDRAETQYF.

The chain has TRBV6-5 and TRBJ1-3; D remains unclear. The V end lost 5 bases, the J end lost 8 bases, and 13 bases lay between the germline ends. The CDR3 runs to 13 residues. CDR1 MNHEY and CDR2 SVGAGI come from the germline V gene. The CDR3 nucleotides read TGTGCCAGCAGTGAACCAGTTTTGTACACCATATATTTT. It translates to CASSEPVLYTIYF.

This clone was counted once. This chain links TRBV18 with TRBJ2-7, with 7 bases matching TRBD1. Germline V CDR1 and CDR2: KGHSH, LQKENI. V lost 0 bases, J lost 6 bases, and 8 bases stayed unmatched. CDR3 length: 15 residues. CDR3 sequence: CASSPPLQGSGEQYF. CDR3 nucleotide sequence: TGTGCCAGCTCACCACCTTTACAGGGGTCGGGCGAGCAGTACTTC.

For this clone: One base away lies a much larger clone, so this may be a sequencing read error. The V and J genes are TRBV5-1 and TRBJ1-5; D is undetermined. Germline CDR1 and CDR2: SGHRS and YFSETQ. Trimming removed 0 bases at V and 6 bases at J, with 10 bases between. The length of the CDR3 is 14 residues. The CDR3 sequence: CASSLEREGQPQHF. CDR3 in DNA: TGCGCCAGCAGCTTGGAACGGGAAGGTCAGCCCCAGCATTTT.

The V call is TRBV30, the J call TRBJ1-3; D uncertain. Germline loops: CDR1 GTSNPN, CDR2 SVGIG (reference sequence). The germline V and J ends were trimmed by 0 bases and 2 bases, with 5 bases remaining between them. The CDR3 loop spans 13 amino acids. The CDR3 DNA is TGTGCCTGGAGTGTAAGCCCTGGAAACACCATATATTTT. Translated, it gives CAWSVSPGNTIYF.

This chain links TRBV7-6 with TRBJ2-7; D possibly corresponds to TRBD2 (5 bases). This CDR3 comprises 13 residues. Germline values: CDR1 SGHVS, CDR2 FNYEAQ. V was shortened by 1 base and J by 2 bases, with 6 bases between the two germline ends. CDR3 DNA sequence: TGTGCCAGCAGCTTAGGGACTCCCTACGAGCAGTACTTC. It is translated as CASSLGTPYEQYF.

V is TRBV7-2 and J is TRBJ2-5, with 8 nucleotides matching TRBD1. Trimming cost V 5 bases and J 1 base; bases outside gene matches: 3. Germline V gives CDR1 SGHTA, CDR2 FQGNSA. The CDR3 length is 14 residues. This CDR3 reads CASSLQGVQETQYF. DNA of the CDR3: TGTGCCAGCAGCCTACAGGGGGTCCAAGAGACCCAGTACTTC.

This clone was observed once. The rearrangement joins TRBV5-1 to TRBJ1-3; D is undetermined. Trimming took 0 bases from V and 4 from J, leaving 11 bases between them. Germline V lookup: CDR1 SGHRS, CDR2 YFSETQ. The CDR3 consists of 15 residues. This CDR3 reads CASSLATGFGNTIYF. The DNA for the CDR3 is TGCGCCAGCAGCTTGGCCACCGGGTTCGGAAACACCATATATTTT.

The chain carries TRBV5-1 and TRBJ2-5; TRBD2 aligns across 11 bases. J lost 2 bases, V lost 1 base, and 16 bases had no gene match. Germline V gene data show CDR1 as SGHRS and CDR2 as YFSETQ. This CDR3 is 20 amino acids long. The chain's CDR3 is CASSLHRAASGRSFQETQYF. In DNA form, the CDR3 reads TGCGCCAGCAGCTTGCATCGGGCGGCTAGCGGGAGGAGCTTTCAAGAGACCCAGTACTTC.